The 24 T cell receptor beta chains reported below all come from one sample, sequenced in a study of patients and donors after allogeneic stem cell transplantation. A single record per CDR3 protein comes from TCRdb applying MiXCR to the RT-PCR reads. The data show around 200,000 distinct CDR3 sequences, around two fifths seen once. The sample consisted of blood, either unsorted or a sorted T cell fraction (not recorded which). These receptors originate from a human donor who was either an allogeneic HSCT recipient or a stem cell or donor lymphocyte infusion donor (not recorded which). It is not recorded whose cells these are; they may come from a transplant donor.

In this sample, this clonotype turned up a few times. The chain is built from TRBV24-1 and TRBJ1-1, with D hard to call. V dropped 8 bases and J dropped 1 base, with 10 bases sitting between them. The V gene's germline CDR1 is KGHDR and CDR2 SFDVKD. CDR3 length: 13 amino acids. DNA for the CDR3: TGTGCCACCAAAGAACACCAGAACACTGAAGCTTTCTTT. This codes for CATKEHQNTEAFF.

V gene TRBV6-5 combines with J gene TRBJ1-6; TRBD1 matches at 9 bases. The V gene end was trimmed by 5 bases and the J gene end by 7 bases; junction bases not matched to a gene: 6. The CDR3 runs 15 residues. Germline loops: CDR1 MNHEY, CDR2 SVGAGI. CDR3 sequence: CASSPGTGMNSPLHF. As DNA, the CDR3 is TGTGCCAGCAGTCCCGGGACAGGGATGAATTCACCCCTCCACTTT.

This clonotype turned up a few times. The rearrangement joins TRBV27 to TRBJ1-5, with D tentatively TRBD1 (5 bases). The CDR3 is 15 amino acids. Germline CDR1 reads MNHEY; CDR2 reads SMNVEV (reference sequence). V lost 6 bases and J 1 base, leaving 13 bases between the germline ends. For the CDR3, the DNA is TGTGCCAGCAGCCAAGGGACCGCGAGCAATCAGCCCCAGCATTTT. Its protein is CASSQGTASNQPQHF.

The V call is TRBV7-9, the J call TRBJ2-5; possibly TRBD1 or TRBD2 for D (5 bases each). The CDR3 is made up of 14 amino acids. Looked up from germline, CDR1 is SEHNR and CDR2 is FQNEAQ (reference sequence). V was shortened by 5 bases and J by 4 bases, with 14 bases between the two germline ends. The CDR3 coding sequence is TGTGCCAGCAGCCAAGGTTGGGACGGAGAGACCCAGTACTTC. It specifies CASSQGWDGETQYF.

This clonotype was counted a few times. The rearrangement links TRBV12-3 or TRBV12-4 to TRBJ1-1; D remains unclear. The length of the CDR3 is 13 residues. Between the trimmed V and J ends, which lost 7 bases and 5 bases, there was a span of 14 bases. The CDR3 coding sequence is TGTGCCAGCATAGGAGGGCCGGGGACTGAAGCTTTCTTT. Protein sequence: CASIGGPGTEAFF.

This clonotype occurred a few times. This chain uses TRBV4-2 with TRBJ2-1, with D unclear. V shed 2 bases and J shed 8 bases, with 16 bases lying between them. Germline CDR1 and CDR2: LGHNA and YNFKEQ. The CDR3 contains 15 residues. The CDR3 loop is CASSQNPAGYDEQFF. The CDR3, as DNA: TGTGCCAGCAGCCAAAACCCGGCCGGGTACGATGAGCAGTTCTTC.

This clonotype came up a few times. The V and J genes are TRBV6-6 and TRBJ1-1; possible D gene TRBD1, 6 bases. CDR3 size: 11 residues. V was clipped by 5 bases and J by 10 bases, with 11 bases between them. Germline V gives CDR1 MNHNY, CDR2 SVGAGI (reference sequence). The CDR3 sequence: CASSTGTIAFF. The DNA for the CDR3 is TGTGCCAGCAGTACAGGGACGATAGCTTTCTTT.

The J gene is TRBJ2-1, the V gene TRBV4-2; D is perhaps TRBD1 (6 bases). The CDR3 is made up of 14 amino acids. V was clipped by 0 bases and J by 9 bases, with 12 bases between them. Germline V gene data show CDR1 as LGHNA and CDR2 as YNFKEQ. The CDR3 coding sequence is TGTGCCAGCAGCCAAGACAACAGGGCGAGTGAGCAGTTCTTC. It translates to CASSQDNRASEQFF.

The rearrangement uses TRBV7-6 and TRBJ2-2; tentatively, D is TRBD2 (6 bases). Trimming shortened V by 9 bases and J by 6 bases, and 8 bases separated the two germline ends. CDR1 is SGHVS, CDR2 FNYEAQ, per germline. The CDR3 runs to 11 residues. Written as DNA, the CDR3 is TGTGCCAGTGGAGGGCCCGGGGAGCTGTTTTTT. Translation gives CASGGPGELFF.

The genes are TRBV7-2 and TRBJ1-2; D remains ambiguous. Looked up from germline, CDR1 is SGHTA and CDR2 is FQGNSA. The CDR3 spans 13 residues. The V end lost 5 bases, the J end lost 3 bases, and 10 bases lay between the germline ends. The CDR3 here is CASSPGSHYGYTF. Written as DNA, the CDR3 is TGTGCCAGCAGCCCCGGAAGTCACTATGGCTACACCTTC.

The V call is TRBV5-1, the J call TRBJ1-1; D remains ambiguous. V was pared by 6 bases and J by 1 base, with 10 bases between. The CDR3 sequence is 13 residues long. Germline loops: CDR1 SGHRS, CDR2 YFSETQ. The CDR3 DNA follows: TGCGCCAGCAAGACACAAGGGAACACTGAAGCTTTCTTT. It yields the protein CASKTQGNTEAFF. The variable domain in full, completed from reference TRBV5-1 and TRBJ1-1, reads KAGVTQTPRYLIKTRGQQVTLSCSPISGHRSVSWYQQTPGQGLQFLFEYFSETQRNKGNFPGRFSGRQFSNSRSEMNVSTLELGDSALYLCASKTQGNTEAFFGQGTRLTVV.

The chain has TRBV4-3 and TRBJ1-1; 9 bases line up with TRBD1. This CDR3 spans 12 amino acids. Trimming at V came to 4 bases and at J to 9 bases, leaving 3 bases not matched to a gene. Germline V gives CDR1 LGHNA, CDR2 YSLEER. CDR3 protein: CASSRDRAKAFF. The CDR3 coding sequence is TGCGCCAGCAGCCGGGACAGGGCCAAAGCTTTCTTT.

This clonotype was seen a handful of times. V is TRBV7-9 and J is TRBJ2-7, with no clear D. Germline lookup yields CDR1 SEHNR and CDR2 FQNEAQ (reference sequence). The CDR3 runs to 12 residues. Trimming took off 7 bases at V and 0 bases at J, with 7 bases between the two ends. The CDR3 protein is CASTSSSYEQYF. In nucleotides, the CDR3 is TGTGCCAGCACATCCTCCTCCTACGAGCAGTACTTC. Filled out from reference TRBV7-9 and TRBJ2-7, the complete variable domain reads DTGVSQNPRHKITKRGQNVTFRCDPISEHNRLYWYRQTLGQGPEFLTYFQNEAQLEKSRLLSDRFSAERPKGSFSTLEIQRTEQGDSAMYLCASTSSSYEQYFGPGTRLTVT.

The chain has TRBV5-4 and TRBJ2-1, with TRBD2 identical over 11 bases. This CDR3 is built from 15 residues. The ends lost 3 bases at V and 5 bases at J; junction bases unmatched: 4. Germline CDR1 SGHNT, CDR2 YYREEE (reference sequence). For the CDR3, the DNA is TGTGCCAGCAGCTCCCTAGCGGGGGGCCACAATGAGCAGTTCTTC. Translated, it gives CASSSLAGGHNEQFF.

This clonotype was counted once. The chain couples TRBV5-1 to TRBJ1-6, with D tentatively TRBD1 (6 bases). The germline CDR1 and CDR2 sequences are SGHRS and YFSETQ. The CDR3 runs to 15 residues. The V end lost 4 bases, the J end lost 7 bases, and 15 bases lay between the germline ends. The CDR3 here is CASSPLGGANSPLHF. CDR3 in DNA: TGCGCCAGCAGCCCCCTTGGGGGGGCGAATTCACCCCTCCACTTT.

The chain uses TRBV18 and TRBJ1-1; D uncertain. Germline CDR1 reads KGHSH; CDR2 reads LQKENI. The V end was cut by 4 bases, the J end by 5 bases, with 11 bases between. This CDR3 is 13 amino acids long. In DNA form, the CDR3 reads TGTGCCAGCTCACGCCTCCTGCGGACTGAAGCTTTCTTT. It translates to CASSRLLRTEAFF.

This clonotype appeared a few times. J is TRBJ1-5 and V is TRBV18, with 10 bases lining up with TRBD1. The V and J ends lost 6 bases and 0 bases, in that order; junction bases with no gene match: 5. Germline V gives CDR1 KGHSH, CDR2 LQKENI. The CDR3 has 16 residues. CDR3: CASSGQGPYSNQPQHF. In nucleotides, the CDR3 is TGTGCCAGCTCGGGACAGGGGCCGTATAGCAATCAGCCCCAGCATTTT.

The chain has TRBV4-1 and TRBJ1-2; D is unclear. CDR3 length: 19 amino acids. The V end lost 1 base, the J end lost 0 bases, and 21 bases lay between the germline ends. Per germline, CDR1 MGHRA and CDR2 YSYEKL. As DNA, the CDR3 is TGCGCCAGCAGCCAAGTTTTGTCAGTTGAGCGTAAAACTAACTATGGCTACACCTTC. This sequence encodes CASSQVLSVERKTNYGYTF.

V is TRBV12-3 or TRBV12-4 and J is TRBJ2-7; D is undetermined. With 2 bases removed from V and 0 bases from J, the gap between germline ends came to 11 bases. The CDR3 runs 15 residues. CDR3 region: CASSLLIINSYEQYF. DNA for the CDR3: TGTGCCAGCAGTTTACTTATCATCAACTCCTACGAGCAGTACTTC.

In its sample, this clonotype was seen a few times. V and J are TRBV15 and TRBJ1-1; D is undetermined. This CDR3 contains 12 residues. The V gene's germline CDR1 is LNHNV and CDR2 YYDKDF (reference sequence). Trimming cost V 7 bases and J 4 bases, with 10 bases left between them. The CDR3 spells CATTKKTTEAFF. The CDR3 DNA follows: TGTGCCACCACCAAGAAGACCACTGAAGCTTTCTTT.

The genes are TRBV20-1 and TRBJ1-1; 9 nucleotides agree with TRBD1. The CDR3 sequence is 14 residues long. J was trimmed by 10 bases and V by 1 base; bases with no gene match: 10. Germline assignment: CDR1 DFQATT and CDR2 SNEGSKA (reference sequence). CDR3 nucleotide sequence: TGCAGTGCTAGAGCTGCCGGGACAGGGCATGGAGCTTTCTTT. Its protein is CSARAAGTGHGAFF.

This clonotype was counted a few times. CDR3: CASSLGSRKTEAFF. The CDR3 DNA sequence: TGCGCCAGCAGCTTGGGCTCCCGAAAAACTGAAGCTTTCTTT. The genes are TRBV5-1 and TRBJ1-1, with D uncertain. Germline CDR1 reads SGHRS; CDR2 reads YFSETQ. The CDR3 length is 14 residues. V was trimmed by 0 bases and J by 5 bases, leaving 11 bases between them.

This clonotype was detected only a few times. V is TRBV12-3 or TRBV12-4 and J is TRBJ1-1, with TRBD1 matching over 8 bases. The junction had 12 bases not matched to a gene; V was cut back by 6 bases and J by 6 bases. This CDR3 contains 15 residues. The CDR3, as DNA: TGTGCCAGCAGCTACAGGGGGACACTTTCCTCTGAAGCTTTCTTT. Its protein is CASSYRGTLSSEAFF.

V gene TRBV7-2 combines with J gene TRBJ1-2; D ambiguous. Trimming stripped 1 base from V and 0 bases from J, with 15 bases between. CDR3 length: 17 residues. Germline values: CDR1 SGHTA, CDR2 FQGNSA. The chain's CDR3 is CASSLDAARYSNYGYTF. For the CDR3, the DNA is TGTGCCAGCAGCTTAGACGCAGCCCGCTATTCTAACTATGGCTACACCTTC. The full variable domain, with the rest looked up from reference TRBV7-2 and TRBJ1-2, is GAGVSQSPSNKVTEKGKDVELRCDPISGHTALYWYRQSLGQGLEFLIYFQGNSAPDKSGLPSDRFSAERTGGSVSTLTIQRTQQEDSAVYLCASSLDAARYSNYGYTFGSGTRLTVV.